What follows are 32 T cell receptor beta chains derived from one specimen sequenced in a study of shared clonotypes between healthy human individuals. The method was immunoSEQ multiplex PCR; TCRdb's version includes in-frame clones alone and lacks a portion of them. The table lists roughly 1 million clones, about three quarters of them singletons. Sequenced: memory CD4+ T cells sorted from blood. Noted subset: CD45RA-negative fraction. These receptors all stem from a man younger than 35 in good health.

This rearrangement joins TRBV15 to TRBJ1-1; D is possibly TRBD1 (5 bases). V shed 6 bases and J shed 0 bases, with 14 bases lying between them. The length of the CDR3 is 15 residues. Germline CDR1 is LNHNV and CDR2 is YYDKDF (reference sequence). CDR3 amino acids: CATRPRQGMNTEAFF. The CDR3 DNA sequence: TGTGCCACCAGACCACGGCAGGGAATGAACACTGAAGCTTTCTTT.

The chain has TRBV11-2 and TRBJ2-1; D assignment may be TRBD1 or TRBD2 (6 bases each). V dropped 5 bases and J dropped 0 bases, with 17 bases sitting between them. Germline assignment: CDR1 SGHAT and CDR2 FQNNGV. The CDR3 is 17 amino acids. The CDR3 region has the DNA TGTGCCAGCAGCCCCCGAGGGGGGCTGAGCTCCTACAATGAGCAGTTCTTC. Its protein is CASSPRGGLSSYNEQFF.

This clone was seen once. The chain recombines TRBV29-1 with TRBJ2-7, with D unclear. Trimming cost V 2 bases and J 0 bases, with 5 bases left between them. The CDR3 has 12 amino acids. Per germline, CDR1 SQVTM and CDR2 ANQGSEA. As DNA, the CDR3 is TGCAGCGTTGAAAAGGACTCCTACGAGCAGTACTTC. This translates into CSVEKDSYEQYF.

This chain joins TRBV11-3 and TRBJ2-2, with D maybe TRBD2 (6 bases). Trimming took 5 bases from V and 4 from J, leaving 17 bases between them. The CDR3 runs to 16 residues. Germline CDR1 reads SGHNT; CDR2 reads YENEEA. For the CDR3, the DNA is TGTGCCAGCAGCCTACTTGGGACTTCGAGCACCGGGGAGCTGTTTTTT. Protein sequence: CASSLLGTSSTGELFF.

This chain uses TRBV12-5 with TRBJ2-7; 8 bases line up with TRBD2. The J segment lost 2 bases and the V segment lost 0 bases, leaving 21 bases of the junction unmatched. Per the germline V gene, CDR1 is LGHNT and CDR2 is FRNRAP. This CDR3 contains 21 residues. The CDR3 DNA reads TGTGCTAGTGGTTTGGTACTCTCGAGGCTAGCGGGTACCGCCATCACCTACGAGCAGTACTTC. It codes for CASGLVLSRLAGTAITYEQYF.

The chain combines TRBV4-1 with TRBJ2-1, with D unclear. V was clipped by 2 bases and J by 7 bases, with 18 bases between them. The germline gives CDR1 MGHRA, CDR2 YSYEKL. CDR3 size: 16 residues. The DNA of the CDR3 is TGCGCCAGCAGCCAAAACTCGATGGTCTCTACTAATGAGCAGTTCTTC. The encoded protein is CASSQNSMVSTNEQFF.

This clone was seen just once. This same CDR3 is encoded by further DNA sequences in the sample. This chain connects TRBV19 to TRBJ2-7; weak D call: TRBD1 (6 bases). The germline gives CDR1 LNHDA, CDR2 SQIVND (reference sequence). This CDR3 contains 13 residues. The V end was cut by 6 bases, the J end by 2 bases, with 11 bases between. This chain's CDR3 is CASSRTGPYEQYF. The CDR3 bases are TGTGCCAGTAGCCGCACAGGGCCCTACGAGCAGTACTTC.

CDR3 bases: TGTGCCAGCAGTACCGGGACTAGCGGGGGAGGGGAGCAGTTCTTC. Its protein is CASSTGTSGGGEQFF. This chain links TRBV6-6 with TRBJ2-1; 14 bases agree with TRBD2. The J segment lost 10 bases and the V segment lost 5 bases, leaving 7 bases of the junction unmatched. Germline V lookup: CDR1 MNHNY, CDR2 SVGAGI (reference sequence). The CDR3 contains 15 residues.

The chain employs TRBV15 and TRBJ1-1; weak D call: TRBD1 (6 bases). Looked up from germline, CDR1 is LNHNV and CDR2 is YYDKDF (reference sequence). Trimming removed 5 bases at V and 5 bases at J, with 12 bases between. The CDR3 consists of 13 residues. CDR3 coding DNA: TGTGCCACCAGCCCCCGGGGGCGAACTGAAGCTTTCTTT. This encodes CATSPRGRTEAFF.

Remarks on this clone: Other DNA sequences in this specimen translate into the identical CDR3. The chain has TRBV5-1 and TRBJ1-1, with D unclear. The CDR3 is made up of 12 amino acids. CDR1 is SGHRS, CDR2 YFSETQ, per germline. Deletions cut 6 bases from V and 0 bases from J, with 6 bases between. The CDR3 DNA reads TGCGCCAGCAAGGACGTGAACACTGAAGCTTTCTTT. It translates to CASKDVNTEAFF. Full variable domain (outside the CDR3, taken from reference TRBV5-1 and TRBJ1-1): KAGVTQTPRYLIKTRGQQVTLSCSPISGHRSVSWYQQTPGQGLQFLFEYFSETQRNKGNFPGRFSGRQFSNSRSEMNVSTLELGDSALYLCASKDVNTEAFFGQGTRLTVV.

The sample holds one count of this clone. This chain links TRBV14 with TRBJ2-7; D unresolved. Per germline, CDR1 SGHDN and CDR2 FVKESK. The CDR3 consists of 11 residues. V was pared by 5 bases and J by 7 bases, with 9 bases between. As DNA, the CDR3 is TGTGCCAGCAGCGCCCGGAGTGAGCAGTACTTC. This translates into CASSARSEQYF.

The CDR3 region is CASSFRQGPNTEAFF. The CDR3 DNA follows: TGTGCCAGCAGCTTCCGACAGGGACCAAACACTGAAGCTTTCTTT. The chain joins TRBV7-9 to TRBJ1-1; 7 nucleotides agree with TRBD1. Germline V gene sequence: CDR1 SEHNR, CDR2 FQNEAQ (reference sequence). V shed 3 bases and J 2 bases; nucleotides not matched to a gene: 6. The CDR3 is 15 residues long. Filled out from reference TRBV7-9 and TRBJ1-1, the complete variable domain reads DTGVSQNPRHKITKRGQNVTFRCDPISEHNRLYWYRQTLGQGPEFLTYFQNEAQLEKSRLLSDRFSAERPKGSFSTLEIQRTEQGDSAMYLCASSFRQGPNTEAFFGQGTRLTVV.

This clone was recorded at least ten times. J is TRBJ1-1 and V is TRBV5-4; D gene uncertain. Germline V gene lookup returns CDR1 SGHNT and CDR2 YYREEE (reference sequence). The CDR3 loop spans 15 amino acids. V shed 0 bases and J shed 6 bases, with 15 bases lying between them. For the CDR3, the DNA is TGTGCCAGCAGCTTGGGCCCTGGAGGGTACGCTGAAGCTTTCTTT. This translates into CASSLGPGGYAEAFF.

The genes are TRBV27 and TRBJ1-1; D ambiguous. Germline lookup yields CDR1 MNHEY and CDR2 SMNVEV (reference sequence). V was clipped by 4 bases and J by 0 bases, with 9 bases between them. This CDR3 spans 14 amino acids. For the CDR3, the DNA is TGTGCCAGCAGTTGGCAGAAAATGAACACTGAAGCTTTCTTT. It specifies CASSWQKMNTEAFF.

The chain carries TRBV2 and TRBJ2-3, with TRBD1 matching over 8 bases. Germline CDR1 reads SNHLY; CDR2 reads FYNNEI. V lost 7 bases and J lost 6; bases outside the gene matches: 9. The CDR3 length is 14 residues. The CDR3 here is CASKGGQGADTQYF. The CDR3 DNA reads TGTGCCAGCAAAGGAGGTCAGGGGGCGGATACGCAGTATTTT.

The sample holds many counts of this clone. In the same sample, other DNA sequences code for this CDR3. The rearrangement uses TRBV10-3 and TRBJ2-3; TRBD1 is a possible D gene (5 bases). The length of the CDR3 is 16 residues. Trimming removed 0 bases from V and 5 bases from J, with 15 bases in between. CDR1 is ENHRY, CDR2 SYGVKD, per germline. CDR3 bases: TGTGCCATCAGTGAGTCCAAACAGGTCTTGGGAGATACGCAGTATTTT. Its translation is CAISESKQVLGDTQYF.

Details on this clone: The sample has other DNA sequences that encode this CDR3 too. The J gene is TRBJ2-2, the V gene TRBV9; D is perhaps TRBD2 (6 bases). This CDR3 spans 15 amino acids. Germline CDR1 and CDR2: SGDLS and YYNGEE. With 0 bases removed from V and 5 bases from J, the gap between germline ends came to 11 bases. The CDR3 region is CASSVVGSSTGELFF. In DNA form, the CDR3 reads TGTGCCAGCAGCGTAGTCGGGAGCTCGACCGGGGAGCTGTTTTTT.

This CDR3 reads CASQMNTEAFF. The CDR3 region has the DNA TGTGCCAGCCAGATGAACACTGAAGCTTTCTTT. The chain carries TRBV7-6 and TRBJ1-1; D gene ambiguous. In germline, CDR1 is SGHVS, CDR2 FNYEAQ. The CDR3 runs 11 residues. The V gene lost 8 bases and the J gene lost 0 bases, with 4 bases spanning the gap.

This chain joins TRBV28 and TRBJ2-7; the D gene is possibly TRBD2 (5 bases). The CDR3 covers 14 residues. CDR1 and CDR2 (germline): MDHEN, SYDVKM. V was clipped by 6 bases and J by 0 bases, with 12 bases between them. The CDR3 region has the DNA TGTGCCAGCAGCCTTCCCGGGAACTCCTACGAGCAGTACTTC. Its protein is CASSLPGNSYEQYF.

This clone was counted a few times. The chain uses TRBV29-1 and TRBJ1-1, with D unclear. There are 11 residues in the CDR3. V lost 7 bases, J lost 4 bases, and 10 bases lay in between. CDR1 is SQVTM and CDR2 is ANQGSEA in the germline V gene. CDR3 DNA sequence: TGCAGCGCAACGATGGGCACTGAAGCTTTCTTT. This translates into CSATMGTEAFF.

The chain recombines TRBV5-7 with TRBJ2-7, with 9 nucleotides matching TRBD2. TRBV5-7 falls under the ORF class, with uncertain function. With 0 bases clipped from V and 0 bases from J, the junction kept 10 bases outside the gene matches. CDR3 length: 18 residues. Written as DNA, the CDR3 is TGTGCCAGCAGCTTGGCGTTAGCGGGGGCCAGGAGCTCCTACGAGCAGTACTTC. Its protein product is CASSLALAGARSSYEQYF.

The V and J genes are TRBV27 and TRBJ2-2; D gene uncertain. Germline lookup yields CDR1 MNHEY and CDR2 SMNVEV (reference sequence). The CDR3 length is 14 residues. The ends were cut back, 5 bases at V and 4 bases at J, with 11 bases in the middle. The DNA of the CDR3 is TGTGCCAGCAGTCTCCGACAAGCCACCGGGGAGCTGTTTTTT. It translates to CASSLRQATGELFF.

The chain couples TRBV18 to TRBJ2-7, with a possible D match to TRBD1 (6 bases). CDR1 and CDR2 (germline): KGHSH, LQKENI. Trimming cost V 5 bases and J 4 bases, with 15 bases left between them. The CDR3 consists of 14 residues. The DNA for the CDR3 is TGTGCCAGCTCATCAGTCCAGGGGCGGTACGAGCAGTACTTC. Translated: CASSSVQGRYEQYF.

In this sample, this clone turned up once. CDR3 nucleotide sequence: TGTGCCATCAGTGAGTCGAATTACGGAAACAGCTACTATGGCTACACCTTC. Translating gives CAISESNYGNSYYGYTF. This sequence joins TRBV10-3 and TRBJ1-2; no clear D. The CDR3 is made up of 17 amino acids. The V end was cut by 0 bases, the J end by 3 bases, with 17 bases between. Germline loops: CDR1 ENHRY, CDR2 SYGVKD.

The chain employs TRBV25-1 and TRBJ2-7; D might be TRBD1 or TRBD2, each matching 5 bases. V gave up 6 bases and J gave up 6 bases, with 21 bases separating them. The CDR3 covers 15 residues. Germline V gene sequence: CDR1 MGHDK, CDR2 SYGVNS. The CDR3 coding sequence is TGTGCCAGCAGACCTTCTCCGGGACCAGTCATCGAGCAGTACTTC. Amino acid sequence: CASRPSPGPVIEQYF.

The rearrangement links TRBV9 to TRBJ1-3; D might be TRBD1 (5 bases). Trimming took off 0 bases at V and 4 bases at J, with 11 bases between the two ends. There are 15 residues in the CDR3. The germline gives CDR1 SGDLS, CDR2 YYNGEE. CDR3 nucleotides: TGTGCCAGCAGCGTAGGGGGGTTTGGAGGAAACACCATATATTTT. Encoded protein: CASSVGGFGGNTIYF.

The chain combines TRBV7-3 with TRBJ2-7, with 9 bases matching TRBD2. The V and J ends lost 8 bases and 3 bases, in that order; junction bases with no gene match: 17. This CDR3 contains 17 residues. CDR1 is SGHTA, CDR2 FQGTGA, per germline. The CDR3 nucleotides are TGTGCCAGCGGAGTCCGAAGCGGGGGGCCCCTTTTCTACGAGCAGTACTTC. Amino acid sequence: CASGVRSGGPLFYEQYF.

The chain recombines TRBV7-9 with TRBJ2-3, with D uncertain. The CDR3 has 15 amino acids. The V gene lost 8 bases and the J gene lost 0 bases, with 15 bases spanning the gap. The germline CDR1 and CDR2 sequences are SEHNR and FQNEAQ (reference sequence). This chain's CDR3 is CASPHGYGSTDTQYF. The DNA of the CDR3 is TGTGCCAGCCCTCATGGTTACGGAAGCACAGATACGCAGTATTTT. Supplemented by reference TRBV7-9 and TRBJ2-3, the full variable domain reads DTGVSQNPRHKITKRGQNVTFRCDPISEHNRLYWYRQTLGQGPEFLTYFQNEAQLEKSRLLSDRFSAERPKGSFSTLEIQRTEQGDSAMYLCASPHGYGSTDTQYFGPGTRLTVL.

For this clone: Since a much larger clone is just one base distant, this may be a read error. The chain recombines TRBV28 with TRBJ1-2; possibly TRBD1 for D (6 bases). Germline V gene lookup returns CDR1 MDHEN and CDR2 SYDVKM. V was trimmed by 3 bases and J by 0 bases, leaving 8 bases between them. The CDR3 loop spans 14 amino acids. The CDR3 DNA is TGTGCCAGCAGTTTGACAGGCCCTAACTATGGCTACACCTTC. This gives the protein CASSLTGPNYGYTF.

The V and J genes are TRBV10-3 and TRBJ1-2; D might be TRBD1 (6 bases). This CDR3 region has 14 residues. Trimming removed 1 base from V and 4 bases from J, with 10 bases in between. In germline, CDR1 is ENHRY, CDR2 SYGVKD. CDR3 protein: CAISEYRVGYGYTF. CDR3 in DNA: TGTGCCATCAGTGAGTACAGGGTCGGCTATGGCTACACCTTC.

The chain recombines TRBV28 with TRBJ1-5; unclear D gene. The CDR3 sequence is 14 residues long. The V and J ends lost 3 bases and 5 bases respectively, with 11 bases between them. Looked up from germline, CDR1 is MDHEN and CDR2 is SYDVKM. CDR3 coding DNA: TGTGCCAGCAGTTTGAGATCGTTGTATCAGCCCCAGCATTTT. Protein sequence: CASSLRSLYQPQHF.

This chain uses TRBV5-1 with TRBJ2-5; TRBD1 is a possible D gene (6 bases). Germline assignment: CDR1 SGHRS and CDR2 YFSETQ. CDR3 size: 18 residues. The germline V and J ends were trimmed by 0 bases and 5 bases, with 23 bases remaining between them. The CDR3 DNA sequence: TGCGCCAGCAGCTTGGTGACTCTGGGGGCCTCGCGCCAGGAGACCCAGTACTTC. As protein: CASSLVTLGASRQETQYF.